This entry features one T cell receptor beta chain sequence. CDR1 is SGDLS and CDR2 is YYNGEE in the germline V gene. This CDR3 spans 16 amino acids. Trimming at V came to 3 bases and at J to 7 bases, leaving 7 bases not matched to a gene. Some clones are missing from TCRdb's copy, which holds only in-frame ones; the method was immunoSEQ multiplex PCR. The sample contains tens of thousands of clones, around four fifths of which appear only once. The source of the sample is a study of OX40 agonist ivuxolimab in advanced cancers. The wider study: Patients receiving dose escalation had hepatocellular carcinoma, melanoma, renal cell or head and neck cancer. Partial responses were achieved by three patients, of whom one had hepatocellular carcinoma and two had cutaneous melanoma.

The sequencing here drew on CD4+ or CD8+ T cells sorted from blood, taken in a trial of the OX40 agonist ivuxolimab. V is TRBV9 and J is TRBJ2-2; TRBD2 matches 12 bases. The sequence was obtained from an adult with an advanced solid tumor such as melanoma, head and neck, liver or kidney cancer. In DNA form, the CDR3 reads TGTGCCAGCAGCGACCCTAGCGGGGGGGCAGGCGGGGAGCTGTTTTTT. It codes for CASSDPSGGAGGELFF.